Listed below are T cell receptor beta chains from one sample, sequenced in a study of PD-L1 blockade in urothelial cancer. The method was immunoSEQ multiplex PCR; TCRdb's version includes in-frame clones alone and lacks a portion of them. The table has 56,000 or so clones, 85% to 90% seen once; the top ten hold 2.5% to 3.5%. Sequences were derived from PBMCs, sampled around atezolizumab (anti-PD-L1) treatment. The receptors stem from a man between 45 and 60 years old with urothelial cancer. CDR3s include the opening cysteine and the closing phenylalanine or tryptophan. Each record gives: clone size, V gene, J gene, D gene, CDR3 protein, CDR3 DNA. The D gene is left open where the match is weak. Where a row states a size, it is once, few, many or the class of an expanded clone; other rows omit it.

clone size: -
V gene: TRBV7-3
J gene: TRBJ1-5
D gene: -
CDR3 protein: CASSVQGRDNQPQHF
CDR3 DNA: TGTGCCAGCAGCGTACAGGGCCGAGACAATCAGCCCCAGCATTTT

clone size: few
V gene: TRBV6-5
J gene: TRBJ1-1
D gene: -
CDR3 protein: CASSWSGWTEAFF
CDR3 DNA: TGTGCCAGCAGTTGGTCGGGGTGGACTGAAGCTTTCTTT

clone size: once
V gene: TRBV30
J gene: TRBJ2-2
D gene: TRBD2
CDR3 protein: CANTPNGRAGTGELFF
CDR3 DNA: TGTGCCAACACACCCAACGGGAGGGCCGGGACCGGGGAGCTGTTTTTT

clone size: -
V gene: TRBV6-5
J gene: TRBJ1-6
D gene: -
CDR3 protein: CASSYSVAGEASPLHF
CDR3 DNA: TGTGCCAGCAGTTACTCGGTCGCAGGGGAAGCTTCACCCCTCCACTTT

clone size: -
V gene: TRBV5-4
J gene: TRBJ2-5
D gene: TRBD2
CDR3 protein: CASSLPGGNQETQYF
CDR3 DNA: TGTGCCAGCAGCTTGCCGGGAGGGAACCAAGAGACCCAGTACTTC

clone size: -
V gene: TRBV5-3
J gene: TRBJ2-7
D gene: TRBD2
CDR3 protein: CARSPILAGGAHEQYF
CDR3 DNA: TGTGCCAGAAGCCCTATATTAGCGGGGGGGGCTCACGAGCAGTACTTC

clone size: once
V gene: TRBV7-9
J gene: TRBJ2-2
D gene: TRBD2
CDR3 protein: CASSLGTSGIAGELFF
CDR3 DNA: TGTGCCAGCAGCTTAGGGACTAGCGGGATTGCCGGGGAGCTGTTTTTT

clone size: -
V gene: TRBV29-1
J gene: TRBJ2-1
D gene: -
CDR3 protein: CSVELWGHNEQFF
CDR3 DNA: TGCAGCGTTGAACTCTGGGGCCACAATGAGCAGTTCTTC

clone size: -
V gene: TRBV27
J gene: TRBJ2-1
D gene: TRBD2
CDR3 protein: CASSLTSGSYEQFF
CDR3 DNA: TGTGCCAGCAGTTTGACTAGCGGGTCATATGAGCAGTTCTTC

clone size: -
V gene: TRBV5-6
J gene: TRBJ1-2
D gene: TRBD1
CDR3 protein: CASSLGWTGDYGYTF
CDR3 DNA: TGTGCCAGCAGCTTGGGATGGACAGGGGACTATGGCTACACCTTC

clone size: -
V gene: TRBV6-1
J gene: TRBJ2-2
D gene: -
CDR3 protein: CASMNRGGGELFF
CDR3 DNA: TGTGCCAGCATGAACAGGGGAGGCGGGGAGCTGTTTTTT

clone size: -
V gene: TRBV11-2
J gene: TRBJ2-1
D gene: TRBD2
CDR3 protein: CASSLELAGASYNEQFF
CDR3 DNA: TGTGCCAGCAGCTTAGAACTAGCGGGGGCCTCCTACAATGAGCAGTTCTTC

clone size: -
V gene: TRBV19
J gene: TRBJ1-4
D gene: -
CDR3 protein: CASSIGGTANEKLFF
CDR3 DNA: TGTGCCAGTAGTATTGGAGGTACAGCTAATGAAAAACTGTTTTTT

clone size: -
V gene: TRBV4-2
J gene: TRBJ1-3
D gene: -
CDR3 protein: CASSQDPGNSGNTIYF
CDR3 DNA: TGTGCCAGCAGCCAAGACCCGGGGAACTCTGGAAACACCATATATTTT

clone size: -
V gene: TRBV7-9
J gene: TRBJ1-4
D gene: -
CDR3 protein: CASSLFENEKLFF
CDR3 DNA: TGTGCCAGCAGCTTATTTGAGAATGAAAAACTGTTTTTT

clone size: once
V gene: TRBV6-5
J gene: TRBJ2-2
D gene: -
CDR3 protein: CASRHQRNTGELFF
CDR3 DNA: TGTGCCAGCAGACACCAAAGGAACACCGGGGAGCTGTTTTTT

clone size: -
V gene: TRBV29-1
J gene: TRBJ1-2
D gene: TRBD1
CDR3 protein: CSVEEWDSNYGYTF
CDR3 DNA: TGCAGCGTTGAAGAGTGGGACAGTAACTATGGCTACACCTTC

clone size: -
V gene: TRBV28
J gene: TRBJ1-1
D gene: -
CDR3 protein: CASATVTEAFF
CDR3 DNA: TGTGCCAGCGCCACGGTCACCGAAGCTTTCTTT

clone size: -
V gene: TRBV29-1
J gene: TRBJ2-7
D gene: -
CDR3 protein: CSALIGVSEQYF
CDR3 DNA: TGCAGCGCCCTTATCGGGGTTAGCGAGCAGTACTTC

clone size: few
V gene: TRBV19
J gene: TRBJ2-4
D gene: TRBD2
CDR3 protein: CASTGRGDRSGGLIQYF
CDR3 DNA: TGTGCCAGTACCGGGAGGGGCGACAGATCCGGGGGCTTGATTCAGTACTTC